One sample yielded the 26 T cell receptor beta chains listed below, sequenced in a study of blood T cell repertoires in COVID-19. Data came from immunoSEQ multiplex PCR; TCRdb stores just in-frame clones and leaves some out. Of about 260,000 clones in the sample, about 80% are singletons; the top ten hold approximately 9%. Sequenced input: peripheral blood. These receptors were taken from a human donor in a cohort sampled during active COVID-19.

The chain has TRBV4-1 and TRBJ2-7; 7 positions match TRBD2. CDR3 length equals 17 residues. After removal of 1 base from V and 0 bases from J, the junction contained 9 bases not matched to a gene. The germline CDR1 and CDR2 sequences are MGHRA and YSYEKL. For the CDR3, the DNA is TGCGCCAGCAGCCAAGCCCCAGGCGGGAGTAGCTCCTACGAGCAGTACTTC. Its protein is CASSQAPGGSSSYEQYF.

The genes are TRBV5-1 and TRBJ1-1, with D possibly being TRBD1 (5 bases). V was pared by 0 bases and J by 1 base, with 13 bases between. Germline CDR1 and CDR2: SGHRS and YFSETQ. The CDR3 runs to 16 residues. CDR3 nucleotide sequence: TGCGCCAGCAGCTTGGGACCAGGGTTAGGGAACACTGAAGCTTTCTTT. Its translation is CASSLGPGLGNTEAFF.

This chain links TRBV20-1 with TRBJ1-5, with a tentative D call TRBD1 (5 bases). Trimming shortened V by 3 bases and J by 5 bases, and 14 bases separated the two germline ends. The CDR3 covers 14 residues. CDR1 and CDR2 (germline): DFQATT, SNEGSKA (reference sequence). DNA for the CDR3: TGCAGTGCTAGTTCCGCGGGGGTCGATCAGCCCCAGCATTTT. Encoded protein: CSASSAGVDQPQHF.

The chain joins TRBV5-5 to TRBJ1-1, with 8 bases aligning to TRBD1. Germline V gives CDR1 SGHKS, CDR2 YYEKEE (reference sequence). This CDR3 spans 15 amino acids. V trimming: 3 bases; J trimming: 5 bases; junction bases outside the gene matches: 9. The CDR3 DNA is TGTGCCAGCAGCTCCTACAGGGGGAAGAGTACTGAAGCTTTCTTT. Translating it yields CASSSYRGKSTEAFF.

J is TRBJ2-2 and V is TRBV11-3, with no clear D. The length of the CDR3 is 13 residues. The ends were cut back, 0 bases at V and 7 bases at J, with 6 bases in the middle. Germline V gene lookup returns CDR1 SGHNT and CDR2 YENEEA. The CDR3 DNA is TGTGCCAGCAGCTTAGATCCCGGCGGGGAGCTGTTTTTT. It codes for CASSLDPGGELFF.

This clone was counted once. The gene calls are TRBV12-3 or TRBV12-4 and TRBJ2-1, with D unclear. The CDR3 has 13 amino acids. The V gene lost 3 bases and the J gene lost 8 bases, with 11 bases spanning the gap. The CDR3 DNA sequence: TGTGCCAGCAGTTTGGCTAGGAACGATGAGCAGTTCTTC. Translating it yields CASSLARNDEQFF.

The gene calls are TRBV4-3 and TRBJ1-4; D remains unclear. With 2 bases removed from V and 2 bases from J, the gap between germline ends came to 18 bases. Germline CDR1 LGHNA, CDR2 YSLEER. The CDR3 consists of 18 residues. CDR3 amino acids: CASSQTIWEEGTNEKLFF. In DNA form, the CDR3 reads TGCGCCAGCAGCCAAACGATCTGGGAAGAGGGTACTAATGAAAAACTGTTTTTT.

The genes are TRBV9 and TRBJ2-2, with 8 bases identical to TRBD2. V shed 6 bases, J shed 3 bases, and the junction held 7 bases outside the gene matches. Germline CDR1 is SGDLS and CDR2 is YYNGEE. CDR3 length: 15 residues. This chain's CDR3 is CASTLGLDHTGELFF. CDR3 in DNA: TGTGCCAGCACTCTGGGACTAGACCACACCGGGGAGCTGTTTTTT.

The chain links TRBV9 to TRBJ1-4, with TRBD1 matching over 8 bases. The J segment lost 8 bases and the V segment lost 7 bases, leaving 13 bases of the junction unmatched. Germline values: CDR1 SGDLS, CDR2 YYNGEE. This CDR3 comprises 15 residues. CDR3 DNA sequence: TGTGCCAGCGGGACAGGCTCCATAAGAAGGGAAAAACTGTTTTTT. Encoded protein: CASGTGSIRREKLFF.

This clone was picked up one time. Additional DNA sequences in this sample encode the identical CDR3. This sequence joins TRBV7-9 and TRBJ1-3; the match to TRBD1 covers 7 bases. CDR3 size: 15 residues. Germline CDR1 reads SEHNR; CDR2 reads FQNEAQ (reference sequence). J lost 0 bases, V lost 4 bases, and 3 bases had no gene match. In nucleotides, the CDR3 is TGTGCCAGCAGCTCTGACAGGGACTCTGGAAACACCATATATTTT. It encodes CASSSDRDSGNTIYF.

The rearrangement links TRBV4-2 to TRBJ2-1; 14 bases agree with TRBD2. The CDR3 consists of 18 residues. Trimming took 0 bases from V and 4 from J; bases not matched to a gene: 5. Germline V lookup: CDR1 LGHNA, CDR2 YNFKEQ. The chain's CDR3 is CASSQDAGLAGVYNEQFF. The CDR3 bases are TGTGCCAGCAGCCAAGATGCGGGACTAGCGGGGGTTTACAATGAGCAGTTCTTC.

This chain connects TRBV3-1 (or the pseudogene TRBV3-2) to TRBJ2-1; 8 positions agree with TRBD2. The CDR3 spans 16 residues. Trimming cost V 2 bases and J 7 bases; bases outside gene matches: 10. Germline V gives CDR1 LGHDT, CDR2 YNNKEL (reference sequence). DNA for the CDR3: TGTGCCAGCAGCCAACCCTCAGCGGGAGATTCAAATGAGCAGTTCTTC. This gives the protein CASSQPSAGDSNEQFF.

This clone was recorded only once. The chain carries TRBV7-2 and TRBJ2-5; possible D gene TRBD1, 7 bases. Germline CDR1 reads SGHTA; CDR2 reads FQGNSA. The CDR3 consists of 13 residues. Trimming removed 1 base from V and 11 bases from J, with 14 bases in between. The CDR3 DNA sequence: TGTGCCAGCAGCTTAGAGGGGGCGGGACAGCAGTACTTC. Its protein product is CASSLEGAGQQYF.

The genes are TRBV20-1 and TRBJ2-4, with D possibly being TRBD2 (5 bases). Germline lookup yields CDR1 DFQATT and CDR2 SNEGSKA (reference sequence). The CDR3 contains 10 residues. V was clipped by 3 bases and J by 8 bases, with 5 bases between them. Written as DNA, the CDR3 is TGCAGTGCTAGGCGGGACATTCAGTACTTC. This sequence encodes CSARRDIQYF.

The rearrangement links TRBV5-1 to TRBJ1-6, with D unclear. V was shortened by 5 bases and J by 7 bases, with 13 bases between the two germline ends. This CDR3 comprises 14 residues. The germline gives CDR1 SGHRS, CDR2 YFSETQ. The CDR3 nucleotides read TGCGCCAGCAGTATAGCAATGCTGAATTCACCCCTCCACTTT. This sequence encodes CASSIAMLNSPLHF. Supplemented by reference TRBV5-1 and TRBJ1-6, the full variable domain reads KAGVTQTPRYLIKTRGQQVTLSCSPISGHRSVSWYQQTPGQGLQFLFEYFSETQRNKGNFPGRFSGRQFSNSRSEMNVSTLELGDSALYLCASSIAMLNSPLHFGNGTRLTVT.

This clone was seen ten or more times. The chain's CDR3 is CASSPGDRNYEQYF. The CDR3 region has the DNA TGCGCCAGCAGCCCCGGGGACAGGAACTACGAGCAGTACTTC. The chain is built from TRBV5-1 and TRBJ2-7, with 8 positions matching TRBD1. The CDR3 extends over 14 amino acids. Germline V gene data show CDR1 as SGHRS and CDR2 as YFSETQ. The V and J ends lost 4 bases and 3 bases, in that order; junction bases with no gene match: 6.

The chain combines TRBV6-2 or TRBV6-3 with TRBJ1-5, with TRBD1 identical over 7 bases. The trim removed 2 bases at V and 7 bases at J, leaving 5 bases unmatched. CDR3 length: 14 amino acids. From germline, CDR1 is MNHEY and CDR2 SVGEGT. CDR3: CASSYQGQYQPQHF. As DNA, the CDR3 is TGTGCCAGCAGTTACCAGGGACAGTACCAGCCCCAGCATTTT.

The chain's CDR3 is CASRKQGNNSPLHF. The CDR3 DNA reads as TGTGCCAGCAGAAAACAGGGGAATAATTCACCCCTCCACTTT. The chain is built from TRBV2 and TRBJ1-6; 7 nucleotides line up with TRBD1. V was pared by 6 bases and J by 5 bases, with 4 bases of the junction left unmatched. This CDR3 is 14 amino acids long. In germline, CDR1 is SNHLY, CDR2 FYNNEI.

The V call is TRBV6-2 or TRBV6-3, the J call TRBJ1-5; 7 bases fit TRBD1. The V segment lost 2 bases and the J segment 7 bases; nucleotides outside the gene matches: 5. Germline loops: CDR1 MNHEY, CDR2 SVGEGT. The length of the CDR3 is 14 residues. The CDR3, as DNA: TGTGCCAGCAGTTACCCAGGGGGAGCCCAGCCCCAGCATTTT. Translation: CASSYPGGAQPQHF.

The chain has TRBV9 and TRBJ2-7, with D possibly being TRBD2 (6 bases). Deletions cut 3 bases from V and 6 bases from J, with 19 bases between. Germline V gene data show CDR1 as SGDLS and CDR2 as YYNGEE. This CDR3 is 15 amino acids long. The CDR3 coding sequence is TGTGCCAGCAGCGGATCCAGGGAGGCTCCCTCCGAGCAGTACTTC. Translation: CASSGSREAPSEQYF.

This clone was seen ten or more times. The chain is built from TRBV5-5 and TRBJ2-3; weak D call: TRBD1 (6 bases). The CDR3 covers 15 residues. Germline V gene lookup returns CDR1 SGHKS and CDR2 YYEKEE (reference sequence). The V and J ends lost 2 bases and 2 bases respectively, with 12 bases between them. The CDR3 nucleotides read TGTGCCAGCAGCTTACAGGGCAGAACCACAGATACGCAGTATTTT. It codes for CASSLQGRTTDTQYF.

The chain employs TRBV18 and TRBJ2-2; no definite D call. This CDR3 region has 14 residues. The V and J ends lost 3 bases and 2 bases respectively, with 7 bases between them. Germline V gene sequence: CDR1 KGHSH, CDR2 LQKENI. This CDR3 reads CASSPNLNTGELFF. CDR3 sequence (DNA): TGTGCCAGCTCACCTAATCTTAACACCGGGGAGCTGTTTTTT.

In this sample, this clone turned up a few times. V gene TRBV3-1 (or the pseudogene TRBV3-2) combines with J gene TRBJ2-7; a possible D gene is TRBD2 (5 bases). The V end lost 1 base, the J end lost 3 bases, and 10 bases lay between the germline ends. The length of the CDR3 is 14 residues. The germline V gene encodes CDR1 LGHDT and CDR2 YNNKEL (reference sequence). CDR3 protein: CASSQVRGIYEQYF. CDR3 nucleotides: TGTGCCAGCAGCCAAGTAAGAGGGATCTACGAGCAGTACTTC.

The V gene is TRBV18, the J gene TRBJ1-1; 7 bases agree with TRBD1. The V and J ends lost 0 bases and 5 bases, in that order; junction bases with no gene match: 3. This CDR3 is 14 amino acids long. The germline CDR1 and CDR2 sequences are KGHSH and LQKENI. The CDR3 DNA follows: TGTGCCAGCTCACCACCAACAGGGGTGACTGAAGCTTTCTTT. Its translation: CASSPPTGVTEAFF.

The chain has TRBV18 and TRBJ2-2, with 13 positions matching TRBD2. CDR1 KGHSH and CDR2 LQKENI come from the germline V gene. The CDR3 totals 16 residues. V was clipped by 5 bases and J by 7 bases; unmatched bases: 7. CDR3 DNA sequence: TGTGCCAGCTCAGCCGGACTAGCGGGGGCGATCGGGGAGCTGTTTTTT. It specifies CASSAGLAGAIGELFF.

The chain carries TRBV12-3 or TRBV12-4 and TRBJ1-3; D gene unclear. The CDR3 totals 11 residues. The V gene lost 5 bases and the J gene lost 4 bases, with 3 bases spanning the gap. The CDR3 loop is CASSPGNTIYF. DNA of the CDR3: TGTGCCAGCAGTCCGGGAAACACCATATATTTT.